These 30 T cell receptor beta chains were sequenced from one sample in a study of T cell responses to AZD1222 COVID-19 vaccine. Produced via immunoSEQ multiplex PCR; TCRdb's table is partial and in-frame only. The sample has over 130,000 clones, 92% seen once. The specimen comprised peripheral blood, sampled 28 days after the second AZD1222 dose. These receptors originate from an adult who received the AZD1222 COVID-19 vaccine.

Written as DNA, the CDR3 is TGCGCCAGCAGCTTGGATGGGAAGGGTGAAAAACTGTTTTTT. This gives the protein CASSLDGKGEKLFF. This chain uses TRBV5-1 with TRBJ1-4; D is uncertain. CDR1 and CDR2 from the germline V gene are SGHRS and YFSETQ. The V end was cut by 0 bases, the J end by 7 bases, with 10 bases between. This CDR3 contains 14 residues. Full variable domain (outside the CDR3, taken from reference TRBV5-1 and TRBJ1-4): KAGVTQTPRYLIKTRGQQVTLSCSPISGHRSVSWYQQTPGQGLQFLFEYFSETQRNKGNFPGRFSGRQFSNSRSEMNVSTLELGDSALYLCASSLDGKGEKLFFGSGTQLSVL.

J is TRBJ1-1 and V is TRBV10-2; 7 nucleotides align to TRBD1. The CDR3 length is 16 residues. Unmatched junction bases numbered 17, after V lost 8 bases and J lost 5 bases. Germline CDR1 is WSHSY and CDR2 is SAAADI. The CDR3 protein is CASAGAVGRGLTEAFF. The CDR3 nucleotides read TGCGCCAGCGCGGGGGCAGTAGGCAGGGGGTTAACTGAAGCTTTCTTT.

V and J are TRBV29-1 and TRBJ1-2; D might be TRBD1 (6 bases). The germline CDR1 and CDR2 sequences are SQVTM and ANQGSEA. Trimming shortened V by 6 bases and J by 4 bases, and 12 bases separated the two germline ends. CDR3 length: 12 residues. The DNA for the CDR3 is TGCAGCGTCCGGGGGGCGGGCTATGGCTACACCTTC. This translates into CSVRGAGYGYTF.

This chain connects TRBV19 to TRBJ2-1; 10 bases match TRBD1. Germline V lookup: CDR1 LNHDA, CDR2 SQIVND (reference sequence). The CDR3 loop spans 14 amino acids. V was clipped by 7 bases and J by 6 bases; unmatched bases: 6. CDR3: CASTDRGQGNEQFF. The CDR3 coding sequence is TGTGCCAGTACCGACAGGGGGCAGGGCAATGAGCAGTTCTTC.

This CDR3 reads CASSVTGYDGYTF. In nucleotides, the CDR3 is TGTGCCAGCAGCGTCACAGGGTATGATGGCTACACCTTC. This sequence joins TRBV9 and TRBJ1-2; a possible D gene is TRBD1 (6 bases). Germline-derived CDR1 and CDR2 are SGDLS and YYNGEE. The CDR3 has 13 residues. V gave up 2 bases and J gave up 6 bases, with 11 bases separating them.

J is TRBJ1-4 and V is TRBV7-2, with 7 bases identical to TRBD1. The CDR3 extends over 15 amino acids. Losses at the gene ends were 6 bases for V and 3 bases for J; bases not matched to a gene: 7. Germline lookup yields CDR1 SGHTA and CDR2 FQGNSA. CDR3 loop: CASRSTGTANEKLFF. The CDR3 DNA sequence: TGTGCCAGCAGGTCAACCGGGACAGCTAATGAAAAACTGTTTTTT.

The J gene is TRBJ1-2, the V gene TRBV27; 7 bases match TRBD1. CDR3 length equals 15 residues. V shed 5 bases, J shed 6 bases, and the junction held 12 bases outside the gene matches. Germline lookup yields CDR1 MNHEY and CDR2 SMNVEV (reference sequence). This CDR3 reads CASSEGALGVDGYTF. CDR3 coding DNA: TGTGCCAGCAGTGAGGGGGCCCTGGGGGTTGATGGCTACACCTTC.

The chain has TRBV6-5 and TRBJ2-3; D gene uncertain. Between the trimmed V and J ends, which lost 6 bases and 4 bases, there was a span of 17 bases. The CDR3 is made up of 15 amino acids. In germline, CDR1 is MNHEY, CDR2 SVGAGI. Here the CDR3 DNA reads TGTGCCAGCAGCCGCGCGCATGGGGTTGCAGATACGCAGTATTTT. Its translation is CASSRAHGVADTQYF.

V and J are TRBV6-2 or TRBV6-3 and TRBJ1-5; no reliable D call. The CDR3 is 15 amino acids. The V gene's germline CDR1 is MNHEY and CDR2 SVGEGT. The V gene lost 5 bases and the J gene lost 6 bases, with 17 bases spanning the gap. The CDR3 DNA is TGTGCCAGCAGTGGAAGGGCGCGTGGGCGTCAGCCCCAGCATTTT. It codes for CASSGRARGRQPQHF.

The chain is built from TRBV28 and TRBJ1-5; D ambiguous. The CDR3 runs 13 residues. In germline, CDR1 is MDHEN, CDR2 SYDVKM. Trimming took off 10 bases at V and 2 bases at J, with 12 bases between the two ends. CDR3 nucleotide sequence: TGTGCCACCTTAATCGGAGGCAATCAGCCCCAGCATTTT. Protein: CATLIGGNQPQHF.

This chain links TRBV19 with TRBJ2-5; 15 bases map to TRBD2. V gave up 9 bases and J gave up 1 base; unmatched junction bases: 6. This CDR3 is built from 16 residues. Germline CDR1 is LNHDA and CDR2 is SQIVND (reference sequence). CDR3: CASRTSGRASQETQYF. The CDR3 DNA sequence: TGTGCCAGCAGGACTAGCGGGAGGGCCTCCCAAGAGACCCAGTACTTC. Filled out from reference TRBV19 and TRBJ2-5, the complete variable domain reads DGGITQSPKYLFRKEGQNVTLSCEQNLNHDAMYWYRQDPGQGLRLIYYSQIVNDFQKGDIAEGYSVSREKKESFPLTVTSAQKNPTAFYLCASRTSGRASQETQYFGPGTRLLVL.

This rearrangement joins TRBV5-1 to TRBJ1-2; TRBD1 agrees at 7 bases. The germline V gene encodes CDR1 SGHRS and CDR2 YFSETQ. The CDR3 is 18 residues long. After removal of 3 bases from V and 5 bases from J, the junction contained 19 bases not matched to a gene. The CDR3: CASSSSRDSGSERYGYTF. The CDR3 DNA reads TGCGCCAGCAGCTCAAGTCGGGACAGTGGCTCCGAGCGATATGGCTACACCTTC.

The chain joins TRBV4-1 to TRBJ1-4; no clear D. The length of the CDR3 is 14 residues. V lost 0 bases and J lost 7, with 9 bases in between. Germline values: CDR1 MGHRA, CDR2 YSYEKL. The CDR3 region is CASSQDPIGEKLFF. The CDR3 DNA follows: TGCGCCAGCAGCCAAGATCCGATTGGTGAAAAACTGTTTTTT.

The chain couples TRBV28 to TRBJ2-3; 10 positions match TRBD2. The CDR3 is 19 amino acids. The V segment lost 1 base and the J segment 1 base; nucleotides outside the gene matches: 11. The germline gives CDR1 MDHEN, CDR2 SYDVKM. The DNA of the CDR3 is TGTGCCAGCAGTTTATCCCTAGCGGGAGACGTTAGGCGCACAGATACGCAGTATTTT. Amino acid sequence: CASSLSLAGDVRRTDTQYF. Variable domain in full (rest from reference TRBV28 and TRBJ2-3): DVKVTQSSRYLVKRTGEKVFLECVQDMDHENMFWYRQDPGLGLRLIYFSYDVKMKEKGDIPEGYSVSREKKERFSLILESASTNQTSMYLCASSLSLAGDVRRTDTQYFGPGTRLTVL.

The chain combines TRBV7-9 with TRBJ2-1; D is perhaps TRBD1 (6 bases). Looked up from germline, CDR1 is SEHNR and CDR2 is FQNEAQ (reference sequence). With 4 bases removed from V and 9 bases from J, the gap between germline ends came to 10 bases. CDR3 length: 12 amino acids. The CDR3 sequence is CASSSSGVEQFF. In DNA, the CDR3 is TGTGCCAGCAGCTCGTCAGGGGTTGAGCAGTTCTTC. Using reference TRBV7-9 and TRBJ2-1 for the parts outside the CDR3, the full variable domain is DTGVSQNPRHKITKRGQNVTFRCDPISEHNRLYWYRQTLGQGPEFLTYFQNEAQLEKSRLLSDRFSAERPKGSFSTLEIQRTEQGDSAMYLCASSSSGVEQFFGPGTRLTVL.

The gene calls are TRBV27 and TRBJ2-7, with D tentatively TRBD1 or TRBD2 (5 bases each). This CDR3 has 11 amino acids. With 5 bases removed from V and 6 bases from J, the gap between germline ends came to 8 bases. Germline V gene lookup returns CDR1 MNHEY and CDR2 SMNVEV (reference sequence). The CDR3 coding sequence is TGTGCCAGCAGTGTGGGACGCGAGCAGTACTTC. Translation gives CASSVGREQYF.

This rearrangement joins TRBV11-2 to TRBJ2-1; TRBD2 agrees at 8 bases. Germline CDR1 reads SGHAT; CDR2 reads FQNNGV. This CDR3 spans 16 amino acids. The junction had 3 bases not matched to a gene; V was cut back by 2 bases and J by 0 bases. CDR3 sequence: CASSLQSGSSYNEQFF. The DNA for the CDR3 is TGTGCCAGCAGCTTACAGAGCGGGAGCTCCTACAATGAGCAGTTCTTC.

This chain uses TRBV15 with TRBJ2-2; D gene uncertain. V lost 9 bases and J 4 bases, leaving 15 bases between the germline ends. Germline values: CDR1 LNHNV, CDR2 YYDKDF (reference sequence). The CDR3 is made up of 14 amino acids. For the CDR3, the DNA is TGTGCCACTACCATCAACTGGGGCACCGGGGAGCTGTTTTTT. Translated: CATTINWGTGELFF.

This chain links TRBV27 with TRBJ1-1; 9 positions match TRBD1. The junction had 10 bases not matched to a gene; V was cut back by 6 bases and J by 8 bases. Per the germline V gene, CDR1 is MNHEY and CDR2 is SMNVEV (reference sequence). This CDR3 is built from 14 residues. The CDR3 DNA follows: TGTGCCAGCAGAATGGGACAGGGTTCCGGAGAAGCTTTCTTT. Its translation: CASRMGQGSGEAFF.

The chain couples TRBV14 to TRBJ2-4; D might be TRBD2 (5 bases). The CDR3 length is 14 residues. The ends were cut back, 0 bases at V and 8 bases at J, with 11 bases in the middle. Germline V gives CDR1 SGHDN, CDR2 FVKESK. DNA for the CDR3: TGTGCCAGCAGCCAAGATAGGCGGGCGGACATTCAGTACTTC. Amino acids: CASSQDRRADIQYF.

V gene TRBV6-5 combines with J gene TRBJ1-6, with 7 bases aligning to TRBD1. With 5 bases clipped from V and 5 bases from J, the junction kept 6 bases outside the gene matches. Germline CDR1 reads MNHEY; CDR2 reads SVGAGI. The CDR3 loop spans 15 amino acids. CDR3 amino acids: CASSIGTVNNSPLHF. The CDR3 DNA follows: TGTGCCAGCAGTATTGGGACAGTTAATAATTCACCCCTCCACTTT.

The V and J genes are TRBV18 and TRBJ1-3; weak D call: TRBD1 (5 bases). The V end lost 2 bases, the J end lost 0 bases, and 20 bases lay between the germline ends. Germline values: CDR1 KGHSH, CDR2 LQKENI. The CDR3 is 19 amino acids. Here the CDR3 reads CASSPYVGGSFHSGNTIYF. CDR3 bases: TGTGCCAGCTCACCATATGTCGGGGGGTCCTTCCACTCTGGAAACACCATATATTTT.

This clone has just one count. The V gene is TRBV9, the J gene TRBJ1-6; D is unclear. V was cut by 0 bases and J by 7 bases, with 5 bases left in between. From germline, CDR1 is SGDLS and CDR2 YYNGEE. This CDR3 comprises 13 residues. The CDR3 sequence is CASSVEENSPLHF. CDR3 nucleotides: TGTGCCAGCAGCGTAGAAGAGAATTCACCCCTCCACTTT.

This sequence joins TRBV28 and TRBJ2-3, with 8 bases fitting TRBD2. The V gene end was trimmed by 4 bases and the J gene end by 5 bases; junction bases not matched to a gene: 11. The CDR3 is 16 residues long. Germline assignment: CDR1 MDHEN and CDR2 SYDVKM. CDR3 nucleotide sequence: TGTGCCAGCAGTTCGTTTGGCGGGGGGTGGTTAGATACGCAGTATTTT. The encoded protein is CASSSFGGGWLDTQYF.

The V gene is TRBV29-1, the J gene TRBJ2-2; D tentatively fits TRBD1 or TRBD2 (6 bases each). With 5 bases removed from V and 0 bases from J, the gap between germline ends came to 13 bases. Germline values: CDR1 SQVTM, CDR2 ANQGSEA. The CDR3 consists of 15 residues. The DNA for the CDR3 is TGCAGCGTTAAAAGGGGGGACCCGAACACCGGGGAGCTGTTTTTT. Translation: CSVKRGDPNTGELFF.

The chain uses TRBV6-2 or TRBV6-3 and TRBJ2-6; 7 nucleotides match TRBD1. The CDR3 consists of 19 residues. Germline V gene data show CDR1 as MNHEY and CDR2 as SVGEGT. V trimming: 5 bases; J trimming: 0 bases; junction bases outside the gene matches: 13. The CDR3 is CASSNPATGFPSGANVLTF. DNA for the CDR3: TGTGCCAGCAGTAACCCAGCGACAGGGTTCCCCTCTGGGGCCAACGTCCTGACTTTC.

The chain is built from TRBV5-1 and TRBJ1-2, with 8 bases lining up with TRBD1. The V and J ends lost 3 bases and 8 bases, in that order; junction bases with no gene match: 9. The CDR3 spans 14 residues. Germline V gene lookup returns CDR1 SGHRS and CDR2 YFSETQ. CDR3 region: CASSWTEGQEGYTF. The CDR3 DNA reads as TGCGCCAGCAGCTGGACAGAGGGACAGGAGGGCTACACCTTC. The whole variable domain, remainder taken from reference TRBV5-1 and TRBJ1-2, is KAGVTQTPRYLIKTRGQQVTLSCSPISGHRSVSWYQQTPGQGLQFLFEYFSETQRNKGNFPGRFSGRQFSNSRSEMNVSTLELGDSALYLCASSWTEGQEGYTFGSGTRLTVV.

This chain's CDR3 is CASSQDRDQPQHF. The CDR3 region has the DNA TGCGCCAGCAGCCAAGATCGCGATCAGCCCCAGCATTTT. This chain joins TRBV4-3 and TRBJ1-5; unclear D gene. The CDR3 loop spans 13 amino acids. Trimming shortened V by 0 bases and J by 5 bases, and 5 bases separated the two germline ends. CDR1 is LGHNA, CDR2 YSLEER, per germline.

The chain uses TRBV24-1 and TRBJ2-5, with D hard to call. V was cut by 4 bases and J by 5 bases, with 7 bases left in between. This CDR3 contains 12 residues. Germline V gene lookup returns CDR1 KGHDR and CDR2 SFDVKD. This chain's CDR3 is CATSDLRETQYF. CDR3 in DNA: TGTGCCACCAGTGACCTCCGGGAGACCCAGTACTTC.

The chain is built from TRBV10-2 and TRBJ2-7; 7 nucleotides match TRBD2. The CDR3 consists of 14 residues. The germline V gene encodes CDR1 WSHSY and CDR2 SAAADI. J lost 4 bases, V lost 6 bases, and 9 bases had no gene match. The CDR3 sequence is CASSFSGEIYEQYF. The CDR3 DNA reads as TGCGCCAGCAGCTTCAGCGGGGAAATATACGAGCAGTACTTC.